This record covers a single T cell receptor (beta chain). Its antigen is unknown. The data were obtained in a study of blood T cells in healthy people across ages. The study's findings and limits: Both naive CD4+ cell counts and diversity were greater in long-lived donors than in aged donors. Measured against age, TCR beta diversity per million T cells decreased in a roughly linear manner.

The CDR3 has 13 amino acids. Germline CDR1 and CDR2: DFQATT and SNEGSKA (reference sequence). Unmatched junction bases numbered 4, after V lost 3 bases and J lost 4 bases. Alongside a J-beta primer mix, a sample-barcoded 5' primer served in a second PCR lasting 7 to 11 cycles. TCRdb analysed the 5' RACE reads with MiXCR anew, one entry per CDR3 protein. The sample gives some 1.6 million distinct CDR3 sequences, around 36% of which show up once; about 10% is in the top ten. Source material: blood. The chain uses TRBV20-1 and TRBJ2-7, with 9 bases identical to TRBD2. The clonotype originates from a woman aged 25 to 39 in good health. CDR3 coding DNA: TGCAGTGCTAGGGGCGGGGGGGAGTACGAGCAGTACTTC. This sequence encodes CSARGGGEYEQYF.